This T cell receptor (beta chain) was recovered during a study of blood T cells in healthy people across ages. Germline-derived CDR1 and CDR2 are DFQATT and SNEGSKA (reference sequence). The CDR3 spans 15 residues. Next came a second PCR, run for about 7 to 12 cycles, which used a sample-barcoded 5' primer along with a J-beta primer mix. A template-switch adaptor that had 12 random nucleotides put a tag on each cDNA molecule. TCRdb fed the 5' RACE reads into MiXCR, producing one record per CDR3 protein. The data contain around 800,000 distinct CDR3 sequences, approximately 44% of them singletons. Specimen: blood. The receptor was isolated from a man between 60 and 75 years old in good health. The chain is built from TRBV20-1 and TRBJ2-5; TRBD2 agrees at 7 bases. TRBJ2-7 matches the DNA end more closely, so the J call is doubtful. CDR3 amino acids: CSARGVQGGLGEQYF. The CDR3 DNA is TGCAGTGCTAGAGGGGTCCAGGGAGGGCTGGGCGAGCAGTACTTC.